The 29 T cell receptor beta chains listed next were all sequenced from one sample in a study of cytomegalovirus exposure and HLA in healthy donors. Primers included in the PCR were 60 Vbeta and 13 Jbeta primers. Assay used: immunoSEQ multiplex PCR; TCRdb lists only in-frame clones, some missing. Its table records around 74,000 clones. What was sequenced was PBMCs. The receptor set was obtained from a man aged 45-65 years in good health and CMV-seropositive.

This chain uses TRBV6-1 with TRBJ2-7; 7 bases fit TRBD1. The CDR3 is made up of 14 amino acids. Germline V gene sequence: CDR1 MNHNS, CDR2 SASEGT. As DNA, the CDR3 is TGTGCCAGCAGAGAAGGGGGCAATCGCTACGAGCAGTACGTC. This gives the protein CASREGGNRYEQYV.

For this clone: The junction departs from germline at one end; a sequencing error may be responsible. The sample contains more than one DNA sequence encoding this CDR3. The rearrangement joins TRBV10-3 to TRBJ1-1, with 8 bases fitting TRBD1. Germline lookup yields CDR1 ENHRY and CDR2 SYGVKD. There are 15 residues in the CDR3. CDR3 residues: CAIMSDRDADNEAFF. The DNA of the CDR3 is TGTGCCATCATGTCGGACAGGGACGCCGACAATGAAGCTTTCTTC.

The CDR3 sequence is CASSLEEVRGDNEQFF. CDR3 sequence (DNA): TGCGCCAGCAGCTTGGAGGAGGTCCGGGGGGACAATGAGCAGTTCTTC. J is TRBJ2-1 and V is TRBV5-1, with TRBD2 matching over 7 bases. CDR3 length: 16 amino acids. Germline trimming cut 0 bases from V and 5 bases from J; bases unmatched to any gene: 8. CDR1 is SGHRS and CDR2 is YFSETQ in the germline V gene.

The chain employs TRBV6-6 and TRBJ1-2; 7 nucleotides line up with TRBD1. After removal of 0 bases from V and 8 bases from J, the junction contained 6 bases not matched to a gene. The CDR3 extends over 14 amino acids. Germline values: CDR1 MNHNY, CDR2 SVGAGI (reference sequence). The CDR3 bases are TGTGCCAGCAGTTACTCAGAGGGGGCAAAAGGCTACACCTTC. The encoded protein is CASSYSEGAKGYTF.

The chain employs TRBV7-6 and TRBJ2-5; TRBD2 aligns across 10 bases. V shed 8 bases, J shed 1 base, and the junction held 4 bases outside the gene matches. Germline V gene sequence: CDR1 SGHVS, CDR2 FNYEAQ. The CDR3 is 14 residues long. The CDR3 region is CASGSGGLQETQYF. The DNA of the CDR3 is TGTGCCAGCGGTAGCGGGGGGCTCCAAGAGACCCAGTACTTC.

The rearrangement uses TRBV6-6 and TRBJ1-2; D might be TRBD1 (5 bases). CDR3 size: 12 residues. Trimming shortened V by 8 bases and J by 2 bases, and 9 bases separated the two germline ends. Germline loops: CDR1 MNHNY, CDR2 SVGAGI (reference sequence). The CDR3 loop is CASGHLNYGYTF. CDR3 sequence (DNA): TGTGCCAGCGGACACTTAAACTATGGCTACACCTTC.

The rearrangement joins TRBV5-1 to TRBJ2-5, with D possibly TRBD1 on 6 matching bases. There are 14 residues in the CDR3. Germline V CDR1 and CDR2: SGHRS, YFSETQ. V was cut by 3 bases and J by 5 bases, with 14 bases left in between. The CDR3 nucleotides read TGCGCCAGCAGCTGGGACAAATCTGGGGAGACCCAGTACTTC. Amino acids: CASSWDKSGETQYF.

The chain has TRBV7-2 and TRBJ1-5, with D unclear. This CDR3 is built from 13 residues. Looked up from germline, CDR1 is SGHTA and CDR2 is FQGNSA. Deletions cut 5 bases from V and 5 bases from J, with 10 bases between. The DNA for the CDR3 is TGTGCCAGCAGCCCCGAGAGGGATCAGCCCCAGCATTTT. It codes for CASSPERDQPQHF.

The chain couples TRBV18 to TRBJ2-7; 10 bases match TRBD2. The V gene's germline CDR1 is KGHSH and CDR2 LQKENI. With V trimmed by 6 bases and J by 4 bases, 9 bases remained unmatched. The CDR3 runs to 15 residues. The CDR3 here is CASSEAGTSDYEQYF. The CDR3 nucleotides are TGTGCCAGCTCGGAAGCCGGGACTAGCGATTACGAGCAGTACTTC. The variable domain in full, with the rest retrieved from reference TRBV18 and TRBJ2-7, is NAGVMQNPRHLVRRRGQEARLRCSPMKGHSHVYWYRQLPEEGLKFMVYLQKENIIDESGMPKERFSAEFPKEGPSILRIQQVVRGDSAAYFCASSEAGTSDYEQYFGPGTRLTVT.

This sequence joins TRBV28 and TRBJ2-3; 8 positions agree with TRBD2. CDR3 length: 15 residues. Trimming took 5 bases from V and 6 from J; bases not matched to a gene: 10. Germline CDR1 reads MDHEN; CDR2 reads SYDVKM. In DNA form, the CDR3 reads TGTGCCAGCAGTCTAGCGGGCCGGGCGTGGGATACGCAGTATTTT. Translating it yields CASSLAGRAWDTQYF.

The chain combines TRBV7-9 with TRBJ1-2; D is uncertain. The CDR3 totals 13 residues. Germline CDR1 and CDR2: SEHNR and FQNEAQ (reference sequence). The V and J ends lost 0 bases and 3 bases respectively, with 5 bases between them. CDR3 sequence (DNA): TGTGCCAGCAGCTTAGCCGGGGACTATGGCTACACCTTC. It translates to CASSLAGDYGYTF.

V usage is TRBV2 and J usage is TRBJ2-7, with D perhaps TRBD1 (6 bases). Germline V gene lookup returns CDR1 SNHLY and CDR2 FYNNEI. V was pared by 5 bases and J by 3 bases, with 17 bases between. CDR3 size: 15 residues. DNA of the CDR3: TGTGCCAGCAGTTCATATATGGGGGCTATCTACGAGCAGTACTTC. The encoded protein is CASSSYMGAIYEQYF.

The chain couples TRBV19 to TRBJ2-7; D might be TRBD2 (6 bases). This CDR3 spans 15 amino acids. The germline V gene encodes CDR1 LNHDA and CDR2 SQIVND (reference sequence). V dropped 3 bases and J dropped 4 bases, with 16 bases sitting between them. For the CDR3, the DNA is TGTGCCAGTAGTATTATGGAGGGACCTCCATACGAGCAGTACTTC. Translated: CASSIMEGPPYEQYF.

The chain joins TRBV13 to TRBJ1-5; D may be TRBD1 (6 bases). V was clipped by 5 bases and J by 0 bases, with 17 bases between them. Germline lookup yields CDR1 PRHDT and CDR2 FYEKMQ (reference sequence). The CDR3 is 17 amino acids. CDR3 coding DNA: TGTGCCAGCAGCCTCCGCGGACAGATTTATAGCAATCAGCCCCAGCATTTT. Translated, it gives CASSLRGQIYSNQPQHF. Full variable domain (rest looked up from reference TRBV13 and TRBJ1-5): AAGVIQSPRHLIKEKRETATLKCYPIPRHDTVYWYQQGPGQDPQFLISFYEKMQSDKGSIPDRFSAQQFSDYHSELNMSSLELGDSALYFCASSLRGQIYSNQPQHFGDGTRLSIL.

The V and J genes are TRBV4-1 and TRBJ1-6, with D maybe TRBD1 (5 bases). V lost 1 base and J lost 8, with 12 bases in between. The CDR3 spans 15 residues. Germline V CDR1 and CDR2: MGHRA, YSYEKL. In DNA form, the CDR3 reads TGCGCCAGCAGCCAAGGATTGCAGGGATATTCACCCCTCCACTTT. It codes for CASSQGLQGYSPLHF.

CDR3 coding DNA: TGTGCCAGCAGTTACGCGGACACCGGGGAGCTGTTTTTT. This translates into CASSYADTGELFF. This chain links TRBV6-8 with TRBJ2-2; D not resolved. V shed 2 bases and J shed 3 bases, with 4 bases lying between them. Germline V gene data show CDR1 as MNHGY and CDR2 as SAAAGT. This CDR3 region has 13 residues.

This chain joins TRBV5-1 and TRBJ2-3; D not resolved. Per germline, CDR1 SGHRS and CDR2 YFSETQ. This CDR3 region has 12 residues. Deletions cut 3 bases from V and 5 bases from J, with 7 bases between. Here the CDR3 DNA reads TGCGCCAGCAGCTCTCTAGGAGATACGCAGTATTTT. Its translation is CASSSLGDTQYF.

The genes are TRBV7-9 and TRBJ1-1; the D gene is possibly TRBD1 (6 bases). This CDR3 spans 15 amino acids. The germline V gene has CDR1 SEHNR and CDR2 FQNEAQ (reference sequence). Trimming cost V 1 base and J 0 bases, with 9 bases left between them. The CDR3 DNA reads as TGTGCCAGCAGCTTAGGGCAGGGGATGAACACTGAAGCTTTCTTT. It yields the protein CASSLGQGMNTEAFF.

This chain uses TRBV18 with TRBJ2-5, with D unclear. Germline CDR1 KGHSH, CDR2 LQKENI. Trimming removed 3 bases at V and 7 bases at J, with 12 bases between. There are 13 residues in the CDR3. The CDR3 reads CASSPPRSGTQYF. Here the CDR3 DNA reads TGTGCCAGCTCACCTCCGAGATCTGGGACCCAGTACTTC.

The chain recombines TRBV19 with TRBJ1-2, with TRBD1 identical over 9 bases. Germline V gene lookup returns CDR1 LNHDA and CDR2 SQIVND (reference sequence). The CDR3 is 16 residues long. V dropped 7 bases and J dropped 2; count of bases not matched to a gene: 11. The CDR3 DNA reads TGTGCCAGTACCTACTCATCCGGGACAGGGAACTATGGCTACACCTTC. It encodes CASTYSSGTGNYGYTF.

J is TRBJ1-2 and V is TRBV7-9; D possibly corresponds to TRBD1 (5 bases). The germline gives CDR1 SEHNR, CDR2 FQNEAQ (reference sequence). V was shortened by 1 base and J by 8 bases, with 8 bases between the two germline ends. This CDR3 comprises 12 residues. The CDR3 DNA reads as TGTGCCAGCAGCTTAGAGCAGGGAGGCTACACCTTC. It encodes CASSLEQGGYTF.

V gene TRBV7-9 combines with J gene TRBJ1-2; no definite D call. Germline V gene lookup returns CDR1 SEHNR and CDR2 FQNEAQ (reference sequence). There are 14 residues in the CDR3. Trimming removed 5 bases from V and 5 bases from J, with 15 bases in between. The CDR3 loop reads CASSPGGSRYGYTF. The CDR3 nucleotides read TGTGCCAGCAGCCCCGGCGGCAGCCGATATGGCTACACCTTC. Using reference TRBV7-9 and TRBJ1-2 for the parts outside the CDR3, the full variable domain is DTGVSQNPRHKITKRGQNVTFRCDPISEHNRLYWYRQTLGQGPEFLTYFQNEAQLEKSRLLSDRFSAERPKGSFSTLEIQRTEQGDSAMYLCASSPGGSRYGYTFGSGTRLTVV.

A note on this clone: The same CDR3 is also encoded by other DNA sequences in this sample. This chain joins TRBV18 and TRBJ1-5, with D possibly TRBD1 on 5 matching bases. The CDR3 runs 13 residues. The germline V gene encodes CDR1 KGHSH and CDR2 LQKENI. The V end was cut by 2 bases, the J end by 4 bases, with 6 bases between. This CDR3 is CASSPDRNQPQHF. CDR3 nucleotide sequence: TGTGCCAGCTCACCAGACAGAAATCAGCCCCAGCATTTT. The full variable domain, its missing parts supplied by reference TRBV18 and TRBJ1-5, is NAGVMQNPRHLVRRRGQEARLRCSPMKGHSHVYWYRQLPEEGLKFMVYLQKENIIDESGMPKERFSAEFPKEGPSILRIQQVVRGDSAAYFCASSPDRNQPQHFGDGTRLSIL.

The gene calls are TRBV5-1 and TRBJ2-2; no definite D call. Germline CDR1 reads SGHRS; CDR2 reads YFSETQ. The CDR3 has 16 amino acids. V shed 0 bases and J shed 6 bases, with 15 bases lying between them. CDR3 region: CASSLDRLALAGELFF. DNA of the CDR3: TGCGCCAGCAGCTTGGATAGGTTAGCCTTGGCCGGGGAGCTGTTTTTT.

The chain has TRBV11-2 and TRBJ2-3, with 7 bases identical to TRBD2. From germline, CDR1 is SGHAT and CDR2 FQNNGV. This CDR3 spans 15 amino acids. The V and J ends lost 5 bases and 6 bases, in that order; junction bases with no gene match: 11. CDR3 sequence: CASSTRTSVEDTQYF. The CDR3, as DNA: TGTGCCAGCAGCACCAGGACTAGTGTTGAGGATACGCAGTATTTT.

The chain combines TRBV9 with TRBJ2-7; the match to TRBD2 covers 10 bases. The CDR3 has 17 residues. Germline V gene lookup returns CDR1 SGDLS and CDR2 YYNGEE. V dropped 3 bases and J dropped 0; count of bases not matched to a gene: 9. The CDR3 is CASSAGTSVSSSYEQYF. Here the CDR3 DNA reads TGTGCCAGCAGCGCCGGGACTAGCGTCTCCAGCTCCTACGAGCAGTACTTC.

The chain recombines TRBV7-9 with TRBJ2-3; tentative D call: TRBD1 (6 bases). Germline V CDR1 and CDR2: SEHNR, FQNEAQ (reference sequence). The V gene lost 6 bases and the J gene lost 4 bases, with 14 bases spanning the gap. CDR3 length: 14 residues. The CDR3 loop reads CASRPRDTPDTQYF. The DNA for the CDR3 is TGTGCCAGCAGGCCGAGGGACACCCCAGATACGCAGTATTTT.

For this clone: Other DNA sequences within the sample encode an identical CDR3. The chain links TRBV19 to TRBJ2-3; 7 bases are shared with TRBD2. There are 18 residues in the CDR3. Germline V CDR1 and CDR2: LNHDA, SQIVND (reference sequence). CDR3: CATSKLEGLAVSTDTQYF. For the CDR3, the DNA is TGTGCAACCAGTAAGTTGGAGGGTCTAGCGGTTAGCACAGATACGCAGTATTTT.

The chain uses TRBV7-9 and TRBJ2-1; D unclear. The germline V and J ends were trimmed by 2 bases and 8 bases, with 19 bases remaining between them. Germline CDR1 is SEHNR and CDR2 is FQNEAQ (reference sequence). The CDR3 spans 16 residues. CDR3 DNA sequence: TGTGCCAGCAGCTTATTATCGAGCGAGCTTTATGATGAGCAGTTCTTC. This sequence encodes CASSLLSSELYDEQFF. Full variable domain (rest looked up from reference TRBV7-9 and TRBJ2-1): DTGVSQNPRHKITKRGQNVTFRCDPISEHNRLYWYRQTLGQGPEFLTYFQNEAQLEKSRLLSDRFSAERPKGSFSTLEIQRTEQGDSAMYLCASSLLSSELYDEQFFGPGTRLTVL.